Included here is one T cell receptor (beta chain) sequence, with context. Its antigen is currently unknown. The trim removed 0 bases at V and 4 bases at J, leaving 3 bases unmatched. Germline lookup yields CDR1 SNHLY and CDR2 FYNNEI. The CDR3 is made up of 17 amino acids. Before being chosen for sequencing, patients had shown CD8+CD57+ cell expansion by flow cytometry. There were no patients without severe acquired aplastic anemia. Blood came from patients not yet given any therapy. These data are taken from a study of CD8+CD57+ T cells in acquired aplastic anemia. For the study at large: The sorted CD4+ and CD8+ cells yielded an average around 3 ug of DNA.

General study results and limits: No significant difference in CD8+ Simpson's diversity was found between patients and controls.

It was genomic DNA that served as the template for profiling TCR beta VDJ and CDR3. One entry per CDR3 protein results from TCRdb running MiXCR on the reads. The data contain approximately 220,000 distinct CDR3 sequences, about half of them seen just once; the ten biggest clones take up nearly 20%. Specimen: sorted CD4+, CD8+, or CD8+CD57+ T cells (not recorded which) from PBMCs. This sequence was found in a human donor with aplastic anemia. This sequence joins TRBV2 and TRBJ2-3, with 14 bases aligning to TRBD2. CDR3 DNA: TGTGCCAGCAGTGAAGCCGGACTAGCGGGGGGTTCAGATACGCAGTATTTT. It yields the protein CASSEAGLAGGSDTQYF.